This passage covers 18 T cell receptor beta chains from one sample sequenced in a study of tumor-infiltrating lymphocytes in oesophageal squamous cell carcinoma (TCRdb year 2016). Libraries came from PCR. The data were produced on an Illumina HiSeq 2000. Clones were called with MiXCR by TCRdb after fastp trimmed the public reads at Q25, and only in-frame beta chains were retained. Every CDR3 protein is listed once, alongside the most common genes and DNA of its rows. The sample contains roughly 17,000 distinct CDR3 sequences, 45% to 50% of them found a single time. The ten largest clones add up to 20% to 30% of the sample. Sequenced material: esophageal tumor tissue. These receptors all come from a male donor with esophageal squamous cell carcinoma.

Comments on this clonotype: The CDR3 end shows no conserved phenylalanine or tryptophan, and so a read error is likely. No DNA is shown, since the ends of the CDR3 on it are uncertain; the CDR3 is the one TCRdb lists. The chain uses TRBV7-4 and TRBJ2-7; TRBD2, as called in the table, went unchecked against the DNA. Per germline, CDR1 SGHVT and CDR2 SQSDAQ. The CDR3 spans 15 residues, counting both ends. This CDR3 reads CASSHGGTYGYTFGS.

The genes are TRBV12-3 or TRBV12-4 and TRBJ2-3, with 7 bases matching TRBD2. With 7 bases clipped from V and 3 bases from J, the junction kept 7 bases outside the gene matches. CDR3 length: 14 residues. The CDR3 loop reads CASTLLARTDTQYF. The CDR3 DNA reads TGTGCCAGCACCCTACTAGCGAGGACAGATACGCAGTATTTT.

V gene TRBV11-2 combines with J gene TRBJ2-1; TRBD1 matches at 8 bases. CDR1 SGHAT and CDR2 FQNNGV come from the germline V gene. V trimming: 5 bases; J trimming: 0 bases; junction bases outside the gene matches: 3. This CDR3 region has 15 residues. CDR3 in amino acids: CASSRGQASYNEQFF. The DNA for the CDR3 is TGTGCCAGCAGCCGGGGACAGGCCTCCTACAATGAGCAGTTCTTC.

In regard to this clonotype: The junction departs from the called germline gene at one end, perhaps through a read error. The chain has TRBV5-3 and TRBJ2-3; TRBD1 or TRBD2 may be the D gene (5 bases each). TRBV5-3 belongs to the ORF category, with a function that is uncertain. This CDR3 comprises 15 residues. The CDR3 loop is CASSFQGVMTDTQYF. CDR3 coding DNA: TGTGCCAGCAGCTTTCAGGGAGTGATGACAGATACGCAGTATTTT.

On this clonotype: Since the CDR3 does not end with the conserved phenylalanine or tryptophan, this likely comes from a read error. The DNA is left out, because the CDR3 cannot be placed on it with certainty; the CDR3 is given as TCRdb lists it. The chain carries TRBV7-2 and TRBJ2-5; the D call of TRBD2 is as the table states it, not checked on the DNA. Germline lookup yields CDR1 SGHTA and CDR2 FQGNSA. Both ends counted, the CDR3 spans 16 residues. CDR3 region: CASRPGSSGYEQYFGN.

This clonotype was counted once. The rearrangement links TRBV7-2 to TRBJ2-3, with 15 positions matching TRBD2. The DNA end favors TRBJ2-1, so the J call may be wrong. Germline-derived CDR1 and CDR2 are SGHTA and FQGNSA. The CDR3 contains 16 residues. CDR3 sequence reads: CASSLSGTSGRNEQFF. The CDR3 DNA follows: TGTGCCAGCAGCTTGTCCGGGACTAGCGGGAGGAATGAGCAGTTCTTC.

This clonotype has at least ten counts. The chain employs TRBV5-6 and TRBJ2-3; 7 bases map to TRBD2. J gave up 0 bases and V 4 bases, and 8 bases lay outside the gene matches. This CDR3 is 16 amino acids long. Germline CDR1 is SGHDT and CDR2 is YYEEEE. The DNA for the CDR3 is TGTGCCAGCAGCCGTATGCTAGCGGCTAGCACAGATACGCAGTATTTT. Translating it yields CASSRMLAASTDTQYF.

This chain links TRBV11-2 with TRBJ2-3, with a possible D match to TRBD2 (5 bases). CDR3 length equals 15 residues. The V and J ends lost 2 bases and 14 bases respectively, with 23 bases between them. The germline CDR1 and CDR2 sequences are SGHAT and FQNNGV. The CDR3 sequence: CASSLSYEYTGELYF. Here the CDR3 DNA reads TGTGCCAGCAGCTTATCCTATGAATACACCGGGGAGCTGTATTTT.

The CDR3, as DNA: TGTGCCAGCAGCTTGTGGGTAGGCACAGATACGCAGTACTTC. Protein product: CASSLWVGTDTQYF. J is TRBJ2-1 and V is TRBV7-2; no reliable D call. Gene TRBJ2-7 matches the end of the DNA better, so the J call may be wrong. There are 14 residues in the CDR3. Germline V CDR1 and CDR2: SGHTA, FQGNSA.

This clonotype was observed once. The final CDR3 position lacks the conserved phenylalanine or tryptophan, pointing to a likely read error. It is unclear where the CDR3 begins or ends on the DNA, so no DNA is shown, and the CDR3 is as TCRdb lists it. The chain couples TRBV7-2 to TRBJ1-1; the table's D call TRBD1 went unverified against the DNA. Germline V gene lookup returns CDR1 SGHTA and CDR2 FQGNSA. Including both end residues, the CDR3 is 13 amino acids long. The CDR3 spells CASSLAASSTSAP.

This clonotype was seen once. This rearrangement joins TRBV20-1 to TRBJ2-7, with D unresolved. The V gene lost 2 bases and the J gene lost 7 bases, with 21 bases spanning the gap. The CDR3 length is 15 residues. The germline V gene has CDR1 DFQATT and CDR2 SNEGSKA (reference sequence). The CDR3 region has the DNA TGCAGTGCTAGACGGTACGCCCCCCCAAGGGATGAGCAGTACTTC. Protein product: CSARRYAPPRDEQYF.

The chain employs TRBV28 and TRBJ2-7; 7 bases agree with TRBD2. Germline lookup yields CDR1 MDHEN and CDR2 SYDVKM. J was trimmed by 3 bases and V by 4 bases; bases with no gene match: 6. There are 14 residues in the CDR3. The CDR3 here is CASSWILASYEQYF. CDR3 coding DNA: TGTGCCAGCAGTTGGATACTAGCGAGCTACGAGCAGTACTTC.

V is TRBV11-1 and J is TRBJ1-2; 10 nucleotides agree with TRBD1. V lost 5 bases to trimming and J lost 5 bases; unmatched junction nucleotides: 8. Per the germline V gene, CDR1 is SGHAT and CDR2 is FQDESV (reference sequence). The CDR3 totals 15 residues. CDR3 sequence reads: CASSKYGTGEYGYTF. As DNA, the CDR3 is TGTGCCAGCAGCAAATATGGGACAGGGGAGTATGGCTACACCTTC.

CDR3 sequence: CASRSHGTSRAETQYF. The CDR3 DNA is TGTGCCAGCAGGTCTCACGGGACCTCCCGAGCGGAGACCCAGTACTTC. This chain joins TRBV6-8 and TRBJ2-4, with D possibly being TRBD1 or TRBD2 (5 bases each). The better agreement between TRBJ2-5 and the DNA end casts doubt on the J call. The germline CDR1 and CDR2 sequences are MNHGY and SAAAGT. This CDR3 has 16 amino acids.

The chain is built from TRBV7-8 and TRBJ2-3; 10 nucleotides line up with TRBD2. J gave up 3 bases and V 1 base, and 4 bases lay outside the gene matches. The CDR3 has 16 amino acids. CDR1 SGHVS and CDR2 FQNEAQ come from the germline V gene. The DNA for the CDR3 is TGTGCCAGCAGCTTAGTTATACTAGCGGGAACAGATACGCAGTATTTT. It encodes CASSLVILAGTDTQYF.

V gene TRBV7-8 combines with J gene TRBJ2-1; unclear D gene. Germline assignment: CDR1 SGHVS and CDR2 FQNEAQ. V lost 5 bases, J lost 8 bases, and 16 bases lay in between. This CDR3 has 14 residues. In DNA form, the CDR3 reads TGTGCCAGCAGCATAGGATCGCTTGGGGATGAGCAGTTCTTC. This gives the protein CASSIGSLGDEQFF.

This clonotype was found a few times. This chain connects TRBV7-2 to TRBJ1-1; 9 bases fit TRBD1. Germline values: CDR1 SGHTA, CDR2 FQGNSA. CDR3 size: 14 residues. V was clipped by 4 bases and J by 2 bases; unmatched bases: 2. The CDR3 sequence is CASSWGQGNTEAFF. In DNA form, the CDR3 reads TGTGCCAGCAGCTGGGGACAGGGAAACACTGAAGCTTTCTTT.

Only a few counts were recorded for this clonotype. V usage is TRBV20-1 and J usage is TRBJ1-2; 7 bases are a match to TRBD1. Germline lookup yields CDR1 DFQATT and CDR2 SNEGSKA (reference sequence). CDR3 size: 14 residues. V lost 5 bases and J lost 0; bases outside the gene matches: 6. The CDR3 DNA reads TGCAGTGCTCTGCGACAGGGCACTAACTATGGCTACACCTTC. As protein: CSALRQGTNYGYTF.